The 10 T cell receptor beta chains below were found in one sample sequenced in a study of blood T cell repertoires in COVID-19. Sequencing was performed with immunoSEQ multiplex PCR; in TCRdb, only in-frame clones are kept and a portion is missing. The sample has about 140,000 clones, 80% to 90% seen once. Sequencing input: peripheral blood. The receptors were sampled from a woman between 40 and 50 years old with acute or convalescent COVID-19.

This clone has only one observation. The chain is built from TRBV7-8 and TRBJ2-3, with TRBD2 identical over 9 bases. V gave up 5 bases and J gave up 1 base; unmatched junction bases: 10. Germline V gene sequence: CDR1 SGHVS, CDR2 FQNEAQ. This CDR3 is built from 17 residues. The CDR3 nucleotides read TGTGCCAGCAGCCCGACGCGACTAGCGGATGGCACAGATACGCAGTATTTT. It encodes CASSPTRLADGTDTQYF.

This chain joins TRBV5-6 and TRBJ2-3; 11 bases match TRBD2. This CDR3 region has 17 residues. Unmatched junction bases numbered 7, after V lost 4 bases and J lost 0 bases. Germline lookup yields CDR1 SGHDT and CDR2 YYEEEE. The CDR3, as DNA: TGTGCCAGCAGCCGCCGACTAGCGGGATCTAGCACAGATACGCAGTATTTT. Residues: CASSRRLAGSSTDTQYF.

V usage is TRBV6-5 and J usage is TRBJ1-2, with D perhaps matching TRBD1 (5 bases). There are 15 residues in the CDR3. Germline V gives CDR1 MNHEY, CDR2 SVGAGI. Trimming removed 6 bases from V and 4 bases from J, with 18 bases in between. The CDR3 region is CASRRDGGGGYGYTF. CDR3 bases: TGTGCCAGCAGGAGAGACGGGGGGGGTGGCTATGGCTACACCTTC.

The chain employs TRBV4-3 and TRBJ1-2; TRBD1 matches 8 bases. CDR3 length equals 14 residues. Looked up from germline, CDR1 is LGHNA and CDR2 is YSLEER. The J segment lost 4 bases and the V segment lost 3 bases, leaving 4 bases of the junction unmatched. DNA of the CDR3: TGCGCCAGCAGCCAGGACAGGGAATCCTATGGCTACACCTTC. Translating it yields CASSQDRESYGYTF.

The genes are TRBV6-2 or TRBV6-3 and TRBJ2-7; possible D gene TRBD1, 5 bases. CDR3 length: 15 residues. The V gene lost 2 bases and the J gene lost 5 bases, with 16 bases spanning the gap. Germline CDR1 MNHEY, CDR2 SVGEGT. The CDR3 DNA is TGTGCCAGCAGTTACGGGCAGGGCGGTAGTGACGAGCAGTACTTC. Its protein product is CASSYGQGGSDEQYF.

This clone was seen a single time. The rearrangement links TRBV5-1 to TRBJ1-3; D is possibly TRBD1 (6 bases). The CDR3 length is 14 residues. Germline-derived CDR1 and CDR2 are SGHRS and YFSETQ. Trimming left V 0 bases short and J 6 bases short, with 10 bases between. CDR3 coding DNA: TGCGCCAGCAGCTTGGCCCAGGGGAAAAACACCATATATTTT. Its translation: CASSLAQGKNTIYF.

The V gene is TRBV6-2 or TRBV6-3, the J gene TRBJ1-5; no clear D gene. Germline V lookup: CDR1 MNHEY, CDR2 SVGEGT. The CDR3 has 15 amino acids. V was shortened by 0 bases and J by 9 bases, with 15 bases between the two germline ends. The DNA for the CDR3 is TGTGCCAGCAGTTACTCCGCCCTGTCCTCAGGGCCCCAGCATTTT. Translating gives CASSYSALSSGPQHF.

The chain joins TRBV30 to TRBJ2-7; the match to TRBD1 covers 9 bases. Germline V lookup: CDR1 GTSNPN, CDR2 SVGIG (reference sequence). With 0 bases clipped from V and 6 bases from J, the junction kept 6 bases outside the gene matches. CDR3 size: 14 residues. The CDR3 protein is CAWSVNRGLGEQYF. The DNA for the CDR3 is TGTGCCTGGAGTGTAAACAGGGGGCTAGGCGAGCAGTACTTC.

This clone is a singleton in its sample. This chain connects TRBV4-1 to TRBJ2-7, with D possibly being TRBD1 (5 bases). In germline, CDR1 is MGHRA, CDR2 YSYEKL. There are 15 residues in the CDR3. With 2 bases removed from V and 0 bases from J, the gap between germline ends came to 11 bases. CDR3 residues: CASSQLDRASYEQYF. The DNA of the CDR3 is TGCGCCAGCAGCCAACTAGACAGAGCCTCCTACGAGCAGTACTTC.

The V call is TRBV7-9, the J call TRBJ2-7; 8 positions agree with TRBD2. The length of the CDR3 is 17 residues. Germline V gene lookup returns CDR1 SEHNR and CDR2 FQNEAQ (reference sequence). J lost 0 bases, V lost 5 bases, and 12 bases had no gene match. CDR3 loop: CASSPPGGRGSSYEQYF. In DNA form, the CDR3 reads TGTGCCAGCAGCCCCCCGGGAGGGCGGGGGAGCTCCTACGAGCAGTACTTC.